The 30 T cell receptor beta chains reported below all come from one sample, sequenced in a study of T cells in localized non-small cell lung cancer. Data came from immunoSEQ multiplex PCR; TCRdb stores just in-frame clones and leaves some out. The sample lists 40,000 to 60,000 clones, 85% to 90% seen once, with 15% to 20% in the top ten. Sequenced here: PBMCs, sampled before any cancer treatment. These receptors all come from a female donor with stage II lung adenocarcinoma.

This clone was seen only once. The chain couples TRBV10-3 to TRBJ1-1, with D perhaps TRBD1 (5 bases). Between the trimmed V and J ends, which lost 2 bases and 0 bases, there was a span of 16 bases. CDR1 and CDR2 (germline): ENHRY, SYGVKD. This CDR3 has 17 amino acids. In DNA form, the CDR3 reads TGTGCCATCAGTGAGGGGCAGGGAGTCGATGTGAACACTGAAGCTTTCTTT. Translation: CAISEGQGVDVNTEAFF.

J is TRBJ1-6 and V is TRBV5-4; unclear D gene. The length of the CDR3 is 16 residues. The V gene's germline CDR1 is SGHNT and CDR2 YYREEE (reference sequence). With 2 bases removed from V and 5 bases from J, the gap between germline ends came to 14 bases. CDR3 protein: CASSLTGYLNNSPLHF. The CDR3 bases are TGTGCCAGCAGCTTAACGGGTTATTTGAATAATTCACCCCTCCACTTT.

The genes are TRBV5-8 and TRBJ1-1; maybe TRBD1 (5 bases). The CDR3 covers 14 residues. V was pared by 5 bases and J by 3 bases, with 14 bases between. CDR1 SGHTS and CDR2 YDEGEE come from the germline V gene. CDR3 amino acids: CASSSTALDTEAFF. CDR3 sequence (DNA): TGTGCCAGCAGTTCGACAGCCCTAGACACTGAAGCTTTCTTT.

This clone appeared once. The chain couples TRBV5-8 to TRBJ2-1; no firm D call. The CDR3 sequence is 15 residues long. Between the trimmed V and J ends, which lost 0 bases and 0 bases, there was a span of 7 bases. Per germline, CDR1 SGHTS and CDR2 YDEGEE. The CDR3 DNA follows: TGTGCCAGCAGCTTGGCCGTAGGCTCCTACAATGAGCAGTTCTTC. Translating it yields CASSLAVGSYNEQFF.

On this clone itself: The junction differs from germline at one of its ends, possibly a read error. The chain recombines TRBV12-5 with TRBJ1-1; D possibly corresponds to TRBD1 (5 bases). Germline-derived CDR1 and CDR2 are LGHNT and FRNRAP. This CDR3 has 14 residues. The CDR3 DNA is TGTGCTAGTGTTTTGGTAGTAGGGGAAACTGAAGCTTTCTTT. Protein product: CASVLVVGETEAFF.

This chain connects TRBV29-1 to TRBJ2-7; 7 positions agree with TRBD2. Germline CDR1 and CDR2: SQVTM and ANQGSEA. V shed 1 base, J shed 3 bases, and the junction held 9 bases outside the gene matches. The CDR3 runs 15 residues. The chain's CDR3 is CSVEVRTRGYYEQYF. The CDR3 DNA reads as TGCAGCGTTGAAGTTAGGACTAGAGGATACTACGAGCAGTACTTC.

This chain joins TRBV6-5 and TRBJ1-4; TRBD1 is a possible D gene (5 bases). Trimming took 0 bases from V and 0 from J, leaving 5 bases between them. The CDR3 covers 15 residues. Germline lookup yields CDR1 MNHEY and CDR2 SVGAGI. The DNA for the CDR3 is TGTGCCAGCAGTTACTCGGGACCAACTAATGAAAAACTGTTTTTT. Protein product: CASSYSGPTNEKLFF.

The CDR3 DNA reads TGTGCCAGCGGCCCATTAAGGGGGCTGGCTTTCTTT. Translated: CASGPLRGLAFF. This chain uses TRBV6-5 with TRBJ1-1; 7 bases match TRBD1. In germline, CDR1 is MNHEY, CDR2 SVGAGI. This CDR3 has 12 amino acids. With V trimmed by 8 bases and J by 11 bases, 11 bases remained unmatched.

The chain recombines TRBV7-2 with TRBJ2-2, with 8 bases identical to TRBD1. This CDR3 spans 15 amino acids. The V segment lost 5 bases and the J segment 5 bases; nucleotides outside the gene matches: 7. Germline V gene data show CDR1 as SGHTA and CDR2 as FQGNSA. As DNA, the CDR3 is TGTGCCAGCAGCCATCGGGACAGGTCGACCGGGGAGCTGTTTTTT. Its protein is CASSHRDRSTGELFF. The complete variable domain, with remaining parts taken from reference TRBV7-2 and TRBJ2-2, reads GAGVSQSPSNKVTEKGKDVELRCDPISGHTALYWYRQSLGQGLEFLIYFQGNSAPDKSGLPSDRFSAERTGGSVSTLTIQRTQQEDSAVYLCASSHRDRSTGELFFGEGSRLTVL.

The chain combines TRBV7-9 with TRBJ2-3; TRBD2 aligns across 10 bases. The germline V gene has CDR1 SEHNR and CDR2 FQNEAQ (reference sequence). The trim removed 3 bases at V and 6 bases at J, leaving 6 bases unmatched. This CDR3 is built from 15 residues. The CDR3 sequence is CASSLGSGGLDTQYF. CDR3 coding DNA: TGTGCCAGCAGCTTGGGTAGCGGGGGGCTGGATACGCAGTATTTT.

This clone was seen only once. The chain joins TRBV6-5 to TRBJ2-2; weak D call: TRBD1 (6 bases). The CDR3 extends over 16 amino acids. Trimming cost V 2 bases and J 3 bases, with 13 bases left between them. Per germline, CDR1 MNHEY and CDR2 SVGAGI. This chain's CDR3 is CASSYGGHGDTGELFF. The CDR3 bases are TGTGCCAGCAGTTACGGGGGACACGGGGACACCGGGGAGCTGTTTTTT.

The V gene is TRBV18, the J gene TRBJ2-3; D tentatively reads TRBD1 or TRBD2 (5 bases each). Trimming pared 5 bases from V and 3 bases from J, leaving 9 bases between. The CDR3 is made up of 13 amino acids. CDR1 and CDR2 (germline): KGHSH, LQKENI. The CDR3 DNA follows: TGTGCCAGCTCAGGGGGAAGGACAGATACGCAGTATTTT. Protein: CASSGGRTDTQYF.

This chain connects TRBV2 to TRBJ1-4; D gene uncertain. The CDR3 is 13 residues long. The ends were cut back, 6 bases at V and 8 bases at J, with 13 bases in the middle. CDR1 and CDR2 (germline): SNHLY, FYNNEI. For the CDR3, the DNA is TGTGCCAGCAGATTTACTCTTGGCGAAAAACTGTTTTTT. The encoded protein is CASRFTLGEKLFF.

In nucleotides, the CDR3 is TGTGCCAGCAGCCTAATAGGACAGGGCCCTTATGAAAAACTGTTTTTT. Its translation is CASSLIGQGPYEKLFF. The V gene is TRBV5-6, the J gene TRBJ1-4; 8 positions match TRBD1. The germline CDR1 and CDR2 sequences are SGHDT and YYEEEE. The CDR3 runs 16 residues. V shed 4 bases, J shed 6 bases, and the junction held 11 bases outside the gene matches.

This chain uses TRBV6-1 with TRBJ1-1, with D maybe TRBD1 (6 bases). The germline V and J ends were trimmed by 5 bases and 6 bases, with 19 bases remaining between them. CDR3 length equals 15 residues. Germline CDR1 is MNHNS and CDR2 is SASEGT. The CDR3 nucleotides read TGTGCCAGCAGTATCCGGGACACCGGTCCGGCTGAAGCTTTCTTT. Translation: CASSIRDTGPAEAFF.

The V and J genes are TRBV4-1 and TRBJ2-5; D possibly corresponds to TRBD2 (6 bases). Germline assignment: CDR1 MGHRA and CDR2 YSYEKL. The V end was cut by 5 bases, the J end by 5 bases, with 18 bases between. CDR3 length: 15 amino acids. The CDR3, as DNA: TGCGCCAGCAGCGGCGGAAAGGGAGGTCTGGAGACCCAGTACTTC. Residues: CASSGGKGGLETQYF.

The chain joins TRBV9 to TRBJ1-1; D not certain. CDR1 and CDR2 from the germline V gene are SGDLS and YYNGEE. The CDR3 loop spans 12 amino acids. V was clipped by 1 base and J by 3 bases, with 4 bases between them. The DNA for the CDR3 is TGTGCCAGCAGCGTATTGGACACTGAAGCTTTCTTT. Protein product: CASSVLDTEAFF. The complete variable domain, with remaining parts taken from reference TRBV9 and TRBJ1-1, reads DSGVTQTPKHLITATGQRVTLRCSPRSGDLSVYWYQQSLDQGLQFLIQYYNGEERAKGNILERFSAQQFPDLHSELNLSSLELGDSALYFCASSVLDTEAFFGQGTRLTVV.

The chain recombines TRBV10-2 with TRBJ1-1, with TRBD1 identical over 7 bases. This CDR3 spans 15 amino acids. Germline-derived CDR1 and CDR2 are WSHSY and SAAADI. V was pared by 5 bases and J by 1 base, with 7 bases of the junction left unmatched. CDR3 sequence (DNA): TGCGCCAGCAGTCCTCCAGGGGGAGGGAACACTGAAGCTTTCTTT. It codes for CASSPPGGGNTEAFF.

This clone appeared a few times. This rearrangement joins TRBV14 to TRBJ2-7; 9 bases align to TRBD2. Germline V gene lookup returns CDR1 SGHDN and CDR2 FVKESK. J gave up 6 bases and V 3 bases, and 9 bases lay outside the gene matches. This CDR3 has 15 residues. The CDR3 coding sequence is TGTGCCAGCAGCCAGCCGGGACTAGCACGATCCGAGCAGTACTTC. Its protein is CASSQPGLARSEQYF.

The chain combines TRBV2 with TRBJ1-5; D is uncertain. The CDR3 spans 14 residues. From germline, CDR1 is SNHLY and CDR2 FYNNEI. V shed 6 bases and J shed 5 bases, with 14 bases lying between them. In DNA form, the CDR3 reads TGTGCCAGCAGCGTAGACCTAAGGTATCAGCCCCAGCATTTT. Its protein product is CASSVDLRYQPQHF.

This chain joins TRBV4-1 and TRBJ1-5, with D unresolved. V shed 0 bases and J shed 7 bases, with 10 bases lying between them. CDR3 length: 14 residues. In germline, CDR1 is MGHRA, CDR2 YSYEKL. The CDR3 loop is CASSQDRAGQPQHF. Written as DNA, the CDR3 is TGCGCCAGCAGCCAAGATCGGGCGGGGCAGCCCCAGCATTTT.

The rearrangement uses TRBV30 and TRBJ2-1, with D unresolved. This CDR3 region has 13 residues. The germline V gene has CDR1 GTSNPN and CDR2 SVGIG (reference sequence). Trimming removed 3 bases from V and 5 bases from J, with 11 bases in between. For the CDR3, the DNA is TGTGCCTGGAGCAGCGAAGTACACAATGAGCAGTTCTTC. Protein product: CAWSSEVHNEQFF.

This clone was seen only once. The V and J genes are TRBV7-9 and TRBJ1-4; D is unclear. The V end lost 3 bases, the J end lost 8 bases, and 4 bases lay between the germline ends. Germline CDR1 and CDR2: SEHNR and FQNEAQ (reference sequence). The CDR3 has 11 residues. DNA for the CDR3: TGTGCCAGCAGCTTCGGAGAAAAACTGTTTTTT. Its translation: CASSFGEKLFF.

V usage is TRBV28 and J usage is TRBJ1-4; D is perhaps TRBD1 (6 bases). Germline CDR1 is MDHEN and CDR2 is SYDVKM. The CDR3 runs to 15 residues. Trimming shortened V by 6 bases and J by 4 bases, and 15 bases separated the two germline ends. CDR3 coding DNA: TGTGCCAGCAGGGGGACGGGACACATTAATGAAAAACTGTTTTTT. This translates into CASRGTGHINEKLFF.

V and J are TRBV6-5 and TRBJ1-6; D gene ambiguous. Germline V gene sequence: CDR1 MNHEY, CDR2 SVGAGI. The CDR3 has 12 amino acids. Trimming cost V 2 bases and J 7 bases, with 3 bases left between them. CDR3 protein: CASSYQNSPLHF. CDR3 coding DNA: TGTGCCAGCAGTTACCAAAATTCACCCCTCCACTTT.

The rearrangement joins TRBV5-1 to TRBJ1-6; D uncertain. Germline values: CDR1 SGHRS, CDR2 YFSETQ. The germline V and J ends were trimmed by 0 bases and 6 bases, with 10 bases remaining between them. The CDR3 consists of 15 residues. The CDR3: CASSLGVGGNSPLHF. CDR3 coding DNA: TGCGCCAGCAGCTTGGGAGTCGGAGGTAATTCACCCCTCCACTTT. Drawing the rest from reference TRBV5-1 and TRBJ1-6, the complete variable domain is KAGVTQTPRYLIKTRGQQVTLSCSPISGHRSVSWYQQTPGQGLQFLFEYFSETQRNKGNFPGRFSGRQFSNSRSEMNVSTLELGDSALYLCASSLGVGGNSPLHFGNGTRLTVT.

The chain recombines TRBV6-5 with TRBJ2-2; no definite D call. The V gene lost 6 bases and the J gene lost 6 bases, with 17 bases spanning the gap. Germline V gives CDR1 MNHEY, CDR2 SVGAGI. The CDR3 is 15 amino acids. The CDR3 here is CASSVRVGTPGELFF. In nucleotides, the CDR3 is TGTGCCAGCAGCGTTCGGGTGGGAACACCCGGGGAGCTGTTTTTT.

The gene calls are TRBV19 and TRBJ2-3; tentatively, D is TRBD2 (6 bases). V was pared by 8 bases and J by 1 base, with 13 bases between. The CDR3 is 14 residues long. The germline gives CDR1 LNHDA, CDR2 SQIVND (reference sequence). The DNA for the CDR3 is TGTGCCAGTGGGGGGACTCCTCGCACAGATACGCAGTATTTT. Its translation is CASGGTPRTDTQYF.

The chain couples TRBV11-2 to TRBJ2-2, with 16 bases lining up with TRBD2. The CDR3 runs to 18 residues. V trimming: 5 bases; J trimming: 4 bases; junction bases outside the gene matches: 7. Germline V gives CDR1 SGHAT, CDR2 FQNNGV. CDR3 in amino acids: CASSPRGLAGGLTGELFF. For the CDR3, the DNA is TGTGCCAGCAGCCCTAGGGGACTAGCGGGGGGGCTCACCGGGGAGCTGTTTTTT.

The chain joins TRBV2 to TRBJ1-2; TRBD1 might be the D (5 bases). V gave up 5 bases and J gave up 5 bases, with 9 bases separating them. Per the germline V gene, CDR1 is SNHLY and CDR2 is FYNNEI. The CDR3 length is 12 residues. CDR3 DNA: TGTGCCAGCAGTTCACAGGCTTATGGCTACACCTTC. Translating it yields CASSSQAYGYTF.